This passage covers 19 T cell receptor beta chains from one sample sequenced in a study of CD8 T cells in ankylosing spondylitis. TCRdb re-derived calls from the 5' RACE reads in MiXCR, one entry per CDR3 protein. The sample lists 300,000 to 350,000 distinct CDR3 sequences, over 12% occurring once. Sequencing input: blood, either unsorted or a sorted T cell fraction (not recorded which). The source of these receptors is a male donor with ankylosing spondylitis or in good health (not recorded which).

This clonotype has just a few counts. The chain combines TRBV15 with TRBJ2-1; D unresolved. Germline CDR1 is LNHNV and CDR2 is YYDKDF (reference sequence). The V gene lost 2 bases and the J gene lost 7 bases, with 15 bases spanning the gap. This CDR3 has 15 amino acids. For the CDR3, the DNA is TGTGCCACCAGCAGATCTCGGACCGGTACAAATGAGCAGTTCTTC. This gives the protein CATSRSRTGTNEQFF.

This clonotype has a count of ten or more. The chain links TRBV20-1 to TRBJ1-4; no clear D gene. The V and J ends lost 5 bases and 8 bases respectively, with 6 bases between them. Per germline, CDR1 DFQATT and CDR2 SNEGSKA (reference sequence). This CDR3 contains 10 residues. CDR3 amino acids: CSAGPEKLFF. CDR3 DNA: TGCAGTGCTGGACCGGAAAAACTGTTTTTT.

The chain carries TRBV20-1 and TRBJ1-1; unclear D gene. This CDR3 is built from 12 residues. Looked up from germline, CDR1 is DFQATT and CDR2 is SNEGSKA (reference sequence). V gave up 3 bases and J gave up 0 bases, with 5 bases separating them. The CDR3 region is CSASSVNTEAFF. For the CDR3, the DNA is TGCAGTGCTAGTAGCGTGAACACTGAAGCTTTCTTT.

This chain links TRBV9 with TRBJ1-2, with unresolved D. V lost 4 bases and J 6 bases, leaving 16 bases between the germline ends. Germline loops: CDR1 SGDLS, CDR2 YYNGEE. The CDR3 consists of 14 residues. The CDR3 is CASSTTSLGNGYTF. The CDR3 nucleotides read TGTGCCAGCAGCACTACATCTCTGGGGAATGGCTACACCTTC.

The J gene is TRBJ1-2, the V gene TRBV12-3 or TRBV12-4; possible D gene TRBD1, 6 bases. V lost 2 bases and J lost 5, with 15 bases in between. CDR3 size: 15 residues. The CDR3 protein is CASSLSTGTGYGYTF. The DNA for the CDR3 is TGTGCCAGCAGTTTATCAACAGGGACGGGTTATGGCTACACCTTC.

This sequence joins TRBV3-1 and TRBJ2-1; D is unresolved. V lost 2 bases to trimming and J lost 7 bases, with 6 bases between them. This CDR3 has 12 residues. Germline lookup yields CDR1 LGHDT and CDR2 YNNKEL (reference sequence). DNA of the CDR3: TGTGCCAGCAGCCAATCCGGGAATGAGCAGTTCTTC. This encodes CASSQSGNEQFF.

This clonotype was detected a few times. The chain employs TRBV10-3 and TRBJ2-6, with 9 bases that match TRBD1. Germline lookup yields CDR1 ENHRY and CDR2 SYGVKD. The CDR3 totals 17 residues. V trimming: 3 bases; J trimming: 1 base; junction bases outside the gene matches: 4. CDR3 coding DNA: TGTGCCATCAGTGAAACAGGGGGCCCTTCTGGGGCCAACGTCCTGACTTTC. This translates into CAISETGGPSGANVLTF.

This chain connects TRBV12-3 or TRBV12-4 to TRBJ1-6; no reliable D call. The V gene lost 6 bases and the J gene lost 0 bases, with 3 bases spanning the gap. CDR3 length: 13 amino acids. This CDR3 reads CASSPSYNSPLHF. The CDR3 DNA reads TGTGCCAGCAGCCCCTCCTATAATTCACCCCTCCACTTT.

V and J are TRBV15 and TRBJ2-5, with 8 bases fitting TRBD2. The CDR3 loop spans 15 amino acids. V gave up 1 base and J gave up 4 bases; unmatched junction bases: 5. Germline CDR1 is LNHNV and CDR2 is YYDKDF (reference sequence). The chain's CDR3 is CATSRGGGGLETQYF. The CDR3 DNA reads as TGTGCCACCAGCAGAGGAGGCGGGGGGCTAGAGACCCAGTACTTC.

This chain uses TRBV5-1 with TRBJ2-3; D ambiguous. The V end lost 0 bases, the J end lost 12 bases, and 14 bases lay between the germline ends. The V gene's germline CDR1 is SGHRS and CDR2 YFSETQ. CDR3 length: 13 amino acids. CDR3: CASSLAGRSTQYF. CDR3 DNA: TGCGCCAGCAGCTTGGCCGGGCGATCTACCCAGTATTTT.

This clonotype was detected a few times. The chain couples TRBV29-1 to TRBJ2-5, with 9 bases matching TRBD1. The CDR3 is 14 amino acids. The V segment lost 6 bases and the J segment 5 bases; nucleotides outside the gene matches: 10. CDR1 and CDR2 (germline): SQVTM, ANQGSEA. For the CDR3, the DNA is TGCAGCGTCGCCGGGACAGGGTTAAGGGAGACCCAGTACTTC. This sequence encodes CSVAGTGLRETQYF.

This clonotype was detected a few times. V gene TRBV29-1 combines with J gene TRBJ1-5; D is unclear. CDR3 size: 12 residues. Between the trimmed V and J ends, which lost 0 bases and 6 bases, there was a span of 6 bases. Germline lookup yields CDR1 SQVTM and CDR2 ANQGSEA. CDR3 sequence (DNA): TGCAGCGTTGAAGACGGGAGTCAGCCCCAGCATTTT. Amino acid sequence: CSVEDGSQPQHF.

CDR3 nucleotide sequence: TGCGCCAGCAGCGTCGGGGGGGCCAGGGAGACCCAGTACTTC. It is translated as CASSVGGARETQYF. V and J are TRBV5-1 and TRBJ2-5, with 8 bases that match TRBD2. This CDR3 is 14 amino acids long. CDR1 is SGHRS, CDR2 YFSETQ, per germline. V lost 4 bases and J lost 5; bases outside the gene matches: 7. Filled out from reference TRBV5-1 and TRBJ2-5, the complete variable domain reads KAGVTQTPRYLIKTRGQQVTLSCSPISGHRSVSWYQQTPGQGLQFLFEYFSETQRNKGNFPGRFSGRQFSNSRSEMNVSTLELGDSALYLCASSVGGARETQYFGPGTRLLVL.

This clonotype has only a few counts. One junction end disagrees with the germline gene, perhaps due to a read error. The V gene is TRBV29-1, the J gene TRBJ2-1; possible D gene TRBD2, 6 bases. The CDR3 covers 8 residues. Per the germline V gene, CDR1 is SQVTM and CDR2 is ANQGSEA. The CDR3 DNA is TGCAGCAAAGGAAACGGGGGCTTC. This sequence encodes CSKGNGGF.

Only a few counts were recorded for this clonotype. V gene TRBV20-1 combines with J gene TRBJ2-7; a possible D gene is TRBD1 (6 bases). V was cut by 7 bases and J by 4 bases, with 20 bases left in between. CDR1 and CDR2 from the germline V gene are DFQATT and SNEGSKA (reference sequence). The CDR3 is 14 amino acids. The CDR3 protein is CSVGPGQGFYEQYF. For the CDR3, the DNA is TGCAGTGTTGGACCGGGACAAGGGTTTTACGAGCAGTACTTC.

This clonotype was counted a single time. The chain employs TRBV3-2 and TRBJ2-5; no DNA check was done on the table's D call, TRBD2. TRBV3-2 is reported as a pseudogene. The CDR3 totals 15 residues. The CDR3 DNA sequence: TGTGCCAGCACCCATACTAGCGGTCGTCAAGAGACCCAGTACTTC. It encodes CASTHTSGRQETQYF.

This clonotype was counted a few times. CDR3 sequence: CASRPPARDLNYGYTF. CDR3 nucleotides: TGCGCCAGCAGACCCCCGGCCAGGGACCTCAACTATGGCTACACCTTC. V usage is TRBV5-1 and J usage is TRBJ1-2, with D possibly being TRBD1 (5 bases). Germline CDR1 reads SGHRS; CDR2 reads YFSETQ. Trimming cost V 5 bases and J 2 bases, with 19 bases left between them. This CDR3 has 16 residues.

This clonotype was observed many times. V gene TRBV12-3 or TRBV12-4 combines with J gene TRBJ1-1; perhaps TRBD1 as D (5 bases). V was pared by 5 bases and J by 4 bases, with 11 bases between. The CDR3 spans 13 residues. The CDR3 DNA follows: TGTGCCAGCAGTGGGGCCCTCGGCACTGAAGCTTTCTTT. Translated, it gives CASSGALGTEAFF.

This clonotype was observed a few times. The CDR3 DNA sequence: TGCGCCAGCAGCTTGGGGGTTGGACTTCCAACTAATGAAAAACTGTTTTTT. This encodes CASSLGVGLPTNEKLFF. J is TRBJ1-4 and V is TRBV5-1; the D is unclear. This CDR3 has 17 amino acids. Deletions cut 0 bases from V and 0 bases from J, with 12 bases between. Germline V gives CDR1 SGHRS, CDR2 YFSETQ.